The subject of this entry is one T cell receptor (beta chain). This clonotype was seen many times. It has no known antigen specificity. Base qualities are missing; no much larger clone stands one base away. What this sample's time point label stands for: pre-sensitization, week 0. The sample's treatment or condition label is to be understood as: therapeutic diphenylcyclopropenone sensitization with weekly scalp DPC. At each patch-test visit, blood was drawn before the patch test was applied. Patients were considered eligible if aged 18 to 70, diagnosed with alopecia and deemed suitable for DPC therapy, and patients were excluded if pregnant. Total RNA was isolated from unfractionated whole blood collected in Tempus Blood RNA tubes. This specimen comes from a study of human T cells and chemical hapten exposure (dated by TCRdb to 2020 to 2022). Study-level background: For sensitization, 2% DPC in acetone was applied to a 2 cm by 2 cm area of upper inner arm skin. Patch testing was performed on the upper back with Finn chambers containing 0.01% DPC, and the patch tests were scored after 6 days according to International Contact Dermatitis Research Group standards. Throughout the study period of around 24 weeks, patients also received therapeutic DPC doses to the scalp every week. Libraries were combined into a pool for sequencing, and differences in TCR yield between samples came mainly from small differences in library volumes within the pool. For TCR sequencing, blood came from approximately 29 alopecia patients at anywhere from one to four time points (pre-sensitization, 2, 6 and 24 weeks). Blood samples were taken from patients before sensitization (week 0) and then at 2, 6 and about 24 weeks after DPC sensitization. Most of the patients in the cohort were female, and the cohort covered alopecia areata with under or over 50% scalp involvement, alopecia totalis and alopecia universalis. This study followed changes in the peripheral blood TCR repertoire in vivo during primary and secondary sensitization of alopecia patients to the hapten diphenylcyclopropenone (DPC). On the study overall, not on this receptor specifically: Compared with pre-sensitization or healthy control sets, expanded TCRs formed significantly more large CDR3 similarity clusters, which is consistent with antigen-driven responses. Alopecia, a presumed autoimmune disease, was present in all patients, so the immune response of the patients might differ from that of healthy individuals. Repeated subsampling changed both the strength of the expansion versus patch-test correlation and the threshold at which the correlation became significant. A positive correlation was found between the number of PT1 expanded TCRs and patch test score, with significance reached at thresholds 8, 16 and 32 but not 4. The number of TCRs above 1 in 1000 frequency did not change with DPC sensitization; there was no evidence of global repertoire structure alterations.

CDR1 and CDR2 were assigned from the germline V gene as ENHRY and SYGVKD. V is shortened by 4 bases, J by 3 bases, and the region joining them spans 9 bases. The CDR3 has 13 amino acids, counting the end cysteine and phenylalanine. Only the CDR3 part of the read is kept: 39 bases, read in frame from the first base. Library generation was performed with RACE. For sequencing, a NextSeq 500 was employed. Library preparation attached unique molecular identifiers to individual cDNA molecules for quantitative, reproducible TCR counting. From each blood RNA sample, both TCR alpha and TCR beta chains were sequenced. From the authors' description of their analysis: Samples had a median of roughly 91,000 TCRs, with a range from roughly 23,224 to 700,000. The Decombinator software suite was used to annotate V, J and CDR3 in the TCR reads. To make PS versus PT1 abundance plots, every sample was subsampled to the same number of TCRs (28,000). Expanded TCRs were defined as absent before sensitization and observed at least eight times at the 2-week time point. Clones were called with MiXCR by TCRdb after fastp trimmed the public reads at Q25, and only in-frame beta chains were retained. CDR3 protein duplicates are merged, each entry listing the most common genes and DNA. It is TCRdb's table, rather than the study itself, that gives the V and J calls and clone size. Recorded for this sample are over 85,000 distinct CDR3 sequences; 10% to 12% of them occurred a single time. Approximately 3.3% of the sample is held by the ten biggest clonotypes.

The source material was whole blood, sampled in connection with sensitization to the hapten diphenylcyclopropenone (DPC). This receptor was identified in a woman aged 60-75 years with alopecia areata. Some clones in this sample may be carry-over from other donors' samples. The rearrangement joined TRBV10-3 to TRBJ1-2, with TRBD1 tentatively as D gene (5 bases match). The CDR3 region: CAISGTGYYGYTF. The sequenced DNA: TGTGCCATCAGTGGCACAGGCTACTATGGCTACACCTTC.